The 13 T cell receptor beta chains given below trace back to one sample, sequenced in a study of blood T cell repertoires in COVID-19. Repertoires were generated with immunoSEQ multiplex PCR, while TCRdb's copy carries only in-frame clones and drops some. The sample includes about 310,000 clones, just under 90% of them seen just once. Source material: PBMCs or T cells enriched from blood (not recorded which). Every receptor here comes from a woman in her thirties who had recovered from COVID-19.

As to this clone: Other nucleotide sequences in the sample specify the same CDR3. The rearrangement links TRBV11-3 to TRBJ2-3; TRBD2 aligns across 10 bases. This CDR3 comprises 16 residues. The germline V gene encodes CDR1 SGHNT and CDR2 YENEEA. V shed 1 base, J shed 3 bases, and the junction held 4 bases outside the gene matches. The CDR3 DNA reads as TGTGCCAGCAGCTTAGGCTTAGCGGGAGGAACAGATACGCAGTATTTT. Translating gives CASSLGLAGGTDTQYF.

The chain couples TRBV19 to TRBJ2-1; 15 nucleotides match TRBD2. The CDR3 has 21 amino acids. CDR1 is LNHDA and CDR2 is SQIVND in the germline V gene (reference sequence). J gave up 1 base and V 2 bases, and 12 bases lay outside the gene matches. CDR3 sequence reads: CASSIKGLAGGPFVSYNEQFF. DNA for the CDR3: TGTGCCAGTAGTATAAAAGGACTAGCGGGAGGGCCGTTTGTGTCCTACAATGAGCAGTTCTTC.

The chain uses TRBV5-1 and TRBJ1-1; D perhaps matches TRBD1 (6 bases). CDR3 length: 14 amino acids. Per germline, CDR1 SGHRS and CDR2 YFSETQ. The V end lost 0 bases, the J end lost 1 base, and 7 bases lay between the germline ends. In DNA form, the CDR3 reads TGCGCCAGCAGCTTGGAAGGGGGGAACACTGAAGCTTTCTTT. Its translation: CASSLEGGNTEAFF.

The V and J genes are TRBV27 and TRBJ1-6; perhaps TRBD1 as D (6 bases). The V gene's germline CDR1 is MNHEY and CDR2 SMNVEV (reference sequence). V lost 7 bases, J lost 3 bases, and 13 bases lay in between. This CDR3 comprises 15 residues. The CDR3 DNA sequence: TGTGCCAGCACCGAACAGGGTTTCTATAATTCACCCCTCCACTTT. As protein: CASTEQGFYNSPLHF.

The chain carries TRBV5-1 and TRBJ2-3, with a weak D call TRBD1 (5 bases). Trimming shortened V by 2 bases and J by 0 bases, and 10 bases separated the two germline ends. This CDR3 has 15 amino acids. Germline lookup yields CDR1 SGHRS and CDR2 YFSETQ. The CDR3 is CASSLGDPSTDTQYF. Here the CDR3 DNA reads TGCGCCAGCAGCTTAGGGGATCCTAGCACAGATACGCAGTATTTT.

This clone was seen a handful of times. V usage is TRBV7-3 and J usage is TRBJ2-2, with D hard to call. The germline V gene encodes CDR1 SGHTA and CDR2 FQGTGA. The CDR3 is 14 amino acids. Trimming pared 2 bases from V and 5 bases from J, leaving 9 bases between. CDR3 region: CASSLSARTGELFF. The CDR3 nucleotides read TGTGCCAGCAGCTTATCGGCTAGAACCGGGGAGCTGTTTTTT.

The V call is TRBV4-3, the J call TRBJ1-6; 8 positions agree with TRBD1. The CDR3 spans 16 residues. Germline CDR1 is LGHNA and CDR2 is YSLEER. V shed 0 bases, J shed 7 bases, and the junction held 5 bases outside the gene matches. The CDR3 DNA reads TGCGCCAGCAGCCAAGATTGGGACAGGACGAATTCACCCCTCCACTTT. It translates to CASSQDWDRTNSPLHF.

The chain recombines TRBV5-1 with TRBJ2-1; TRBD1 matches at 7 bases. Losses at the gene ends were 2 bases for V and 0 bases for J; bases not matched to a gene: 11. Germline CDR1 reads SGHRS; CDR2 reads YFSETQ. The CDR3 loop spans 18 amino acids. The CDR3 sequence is CASSLTVQGPSSYNEQFF. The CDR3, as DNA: TGCGCCAGCAGCTTAACAGTACAGGGGCCGAGCTCCTACAATGAGCAGTTCTTC.

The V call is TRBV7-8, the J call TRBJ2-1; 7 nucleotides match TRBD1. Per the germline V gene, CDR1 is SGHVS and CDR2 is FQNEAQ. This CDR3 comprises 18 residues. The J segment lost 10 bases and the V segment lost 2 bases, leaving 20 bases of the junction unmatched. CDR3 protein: CASSLNTVGTGVVEEQFF. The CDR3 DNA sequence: TGTGCCAGCAGCTTAAATACGGTCGGAACAGGGGTAGTGGAAGAGCAGTTCTTC.

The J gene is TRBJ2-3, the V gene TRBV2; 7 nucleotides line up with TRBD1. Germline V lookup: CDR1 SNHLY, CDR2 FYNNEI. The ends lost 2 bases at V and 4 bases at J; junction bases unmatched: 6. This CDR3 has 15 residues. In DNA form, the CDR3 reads TGTGCCAGCAGTGAATTGGGGCAGGGGGCAGATACGCAGTATTTT. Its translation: CASSELGQGADTQYF.

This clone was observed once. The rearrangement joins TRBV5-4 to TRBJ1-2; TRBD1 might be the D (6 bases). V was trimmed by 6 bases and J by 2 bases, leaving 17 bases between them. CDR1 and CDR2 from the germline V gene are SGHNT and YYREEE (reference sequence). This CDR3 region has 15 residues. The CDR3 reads CASTTGRDNNYGYTF. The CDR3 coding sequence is TGTGCCAGCACCACAGGTCGGGACAACAACTATGGCTACACCTTC.

The CDR3 sequence: CASSPRGQGRRTEAFF. CDR3 DNA sequence: TGTGCCAGCAGCCCGAGAGGACAGGGAAGGAGGACTGAAGCTTTCTTT. The chain couples TRBV11-2 to TRBJ1-1, with TRBD1 identical over 8 bases. The CDR3 contains 16 residues. Germline V gene lookup returns CDR1 SGHAT and CDR2 FQNNGV. Trimming removed 5 bases from V and 5 bases from J; junction bases left unmatched: 13.

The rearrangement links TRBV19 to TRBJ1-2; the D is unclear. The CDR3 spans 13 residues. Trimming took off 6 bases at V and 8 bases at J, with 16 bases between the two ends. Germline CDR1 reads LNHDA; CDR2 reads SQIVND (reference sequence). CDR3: CASRVDKARGYTF. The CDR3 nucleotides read TGTGCCAGTAGGGTTGACAAGGCGAGAGGCTACACCTTC.